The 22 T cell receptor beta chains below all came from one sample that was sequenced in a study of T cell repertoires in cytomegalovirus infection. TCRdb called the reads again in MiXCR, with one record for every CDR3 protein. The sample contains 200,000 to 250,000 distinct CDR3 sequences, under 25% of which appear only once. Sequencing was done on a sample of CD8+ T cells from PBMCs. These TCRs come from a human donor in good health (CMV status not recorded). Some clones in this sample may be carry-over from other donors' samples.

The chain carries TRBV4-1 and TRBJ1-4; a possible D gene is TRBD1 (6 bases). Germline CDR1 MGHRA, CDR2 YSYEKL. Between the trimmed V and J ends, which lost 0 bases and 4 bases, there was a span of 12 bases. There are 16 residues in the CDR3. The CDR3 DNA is TGCGCCAGCAGCCAAGAATCAAGGGGGATTAATGAAAAACTGTTTTTT. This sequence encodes CASSQESRGINEKLFF.

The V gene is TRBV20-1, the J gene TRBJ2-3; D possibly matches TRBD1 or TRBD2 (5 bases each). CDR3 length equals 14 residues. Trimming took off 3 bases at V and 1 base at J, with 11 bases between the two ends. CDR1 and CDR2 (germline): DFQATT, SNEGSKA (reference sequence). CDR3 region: CSARNLGGTDTQYF. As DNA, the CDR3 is TGCAGTGCTAGGAACTTGGGGGGCACAGATACGCAGTATTTT.

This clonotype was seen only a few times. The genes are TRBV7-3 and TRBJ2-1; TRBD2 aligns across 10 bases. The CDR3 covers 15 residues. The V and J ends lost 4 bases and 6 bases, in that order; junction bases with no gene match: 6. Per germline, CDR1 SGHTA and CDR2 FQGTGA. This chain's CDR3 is CASSWSGGVLNEQFF. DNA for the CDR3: TGTGCCAGCAGCTGGAGCGGGGGGGTACTCAATGAGCAGTTCTTC.

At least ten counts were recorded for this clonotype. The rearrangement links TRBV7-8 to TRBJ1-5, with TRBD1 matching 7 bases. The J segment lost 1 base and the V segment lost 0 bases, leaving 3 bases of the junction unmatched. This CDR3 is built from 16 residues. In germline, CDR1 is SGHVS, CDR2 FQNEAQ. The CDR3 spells CASSLAATGSNQPQHF. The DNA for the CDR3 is TGTGCCAGCAGCTTAGCGGCGACAGGGAGCAATCAGCCCCAGCATTTT.

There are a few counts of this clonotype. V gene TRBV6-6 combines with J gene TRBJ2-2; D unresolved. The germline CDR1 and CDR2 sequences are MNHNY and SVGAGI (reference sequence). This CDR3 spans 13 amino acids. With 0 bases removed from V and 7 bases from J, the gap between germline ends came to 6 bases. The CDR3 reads CASSYSFDGELFF. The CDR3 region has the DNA TGTGCCAGCAGTTACTCGTTTGACGGGGAGCTGTTTTTT.

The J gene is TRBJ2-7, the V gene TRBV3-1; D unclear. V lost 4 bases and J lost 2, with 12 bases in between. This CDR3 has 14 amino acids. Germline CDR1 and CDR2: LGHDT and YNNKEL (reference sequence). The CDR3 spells CASSPLDHTYEQYF. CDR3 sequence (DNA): TGTGCCAGCAGCCCTCTGGACCATACCTACGAGCAGTACTTC.

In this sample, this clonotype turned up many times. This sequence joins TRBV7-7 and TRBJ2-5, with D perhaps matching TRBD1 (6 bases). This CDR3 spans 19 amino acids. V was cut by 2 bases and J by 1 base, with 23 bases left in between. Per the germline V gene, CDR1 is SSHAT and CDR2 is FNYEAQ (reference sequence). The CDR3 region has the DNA TGTGCCAGCAGCTTATCCGGGTCGGGAACAGGGAAGGGCCAAGAGACCCAGTACTTC. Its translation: CASSLSGSGTGKGQETQYF.

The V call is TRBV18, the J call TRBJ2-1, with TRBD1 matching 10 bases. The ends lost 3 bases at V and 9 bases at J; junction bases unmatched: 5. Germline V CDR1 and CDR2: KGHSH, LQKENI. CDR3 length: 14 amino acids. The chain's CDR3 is CASSPVDRGVEQFF. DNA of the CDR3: TGTGCCAGCTCACCTGTGGACAGGGGGGTTGAGCAGTTCTTC.

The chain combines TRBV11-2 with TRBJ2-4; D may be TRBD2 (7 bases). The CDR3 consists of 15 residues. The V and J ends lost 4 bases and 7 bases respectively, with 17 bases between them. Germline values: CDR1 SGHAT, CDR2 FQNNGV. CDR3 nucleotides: TGTGCCAGCAGCTCCCACCGGGGGGCAGGGAACATTCAGTACTTC. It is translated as CASSSHRGAGNIQYF.

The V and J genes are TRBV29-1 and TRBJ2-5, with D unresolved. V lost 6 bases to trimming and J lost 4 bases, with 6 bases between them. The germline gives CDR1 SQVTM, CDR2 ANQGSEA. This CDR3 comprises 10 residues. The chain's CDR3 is CSVALETQYF. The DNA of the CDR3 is TGCAGCGTGGCCTTAGAGACCCAGTACTTC.

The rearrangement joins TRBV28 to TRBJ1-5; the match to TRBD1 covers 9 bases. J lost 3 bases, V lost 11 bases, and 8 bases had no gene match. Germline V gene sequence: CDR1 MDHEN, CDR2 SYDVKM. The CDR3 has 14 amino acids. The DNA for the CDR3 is TGTGCCTCCTGGACAGGGGAACCCAATCAGCCCCAGCATTTT. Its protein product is CASWTGEPNQPQHF.

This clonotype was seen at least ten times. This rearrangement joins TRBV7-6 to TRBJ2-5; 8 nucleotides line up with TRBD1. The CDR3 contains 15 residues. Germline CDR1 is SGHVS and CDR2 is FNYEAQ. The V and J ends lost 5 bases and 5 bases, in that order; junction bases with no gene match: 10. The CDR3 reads CASSLNRGFTETQYF. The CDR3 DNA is TGTGCCAGCAGCCTAAACAGGGGGTTTACGGAGACCCAGTACTTC.

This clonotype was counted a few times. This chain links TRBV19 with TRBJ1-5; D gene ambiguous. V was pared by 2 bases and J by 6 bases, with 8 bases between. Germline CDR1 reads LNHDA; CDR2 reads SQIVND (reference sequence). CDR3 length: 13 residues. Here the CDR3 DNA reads TGTGCCAGTAGTATAACTAATGGTCAGCCCCAGCATTTT. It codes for CASSITNGQPQHF.

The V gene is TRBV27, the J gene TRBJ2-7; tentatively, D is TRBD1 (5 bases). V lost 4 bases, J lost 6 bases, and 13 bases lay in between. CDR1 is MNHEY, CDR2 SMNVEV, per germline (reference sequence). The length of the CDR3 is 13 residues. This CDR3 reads CASSSAMGLEQYF. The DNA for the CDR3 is TGTGCCAGCAGTTCCGCCATGGGGCTCGAGCAGTACTTC.

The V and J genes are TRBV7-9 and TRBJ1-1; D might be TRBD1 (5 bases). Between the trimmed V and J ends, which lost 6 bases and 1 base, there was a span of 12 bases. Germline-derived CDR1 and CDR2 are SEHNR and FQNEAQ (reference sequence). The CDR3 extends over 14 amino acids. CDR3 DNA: TGTGCCAGCAGTTGGATGGGGGGGAACACTGAAGCTTTCTTT. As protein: CASSWMGGNTEAFF.

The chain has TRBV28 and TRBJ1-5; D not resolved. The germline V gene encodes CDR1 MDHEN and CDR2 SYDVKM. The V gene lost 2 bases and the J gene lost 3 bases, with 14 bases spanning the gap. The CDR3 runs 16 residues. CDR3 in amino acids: CASSLEEEPINQPQHF. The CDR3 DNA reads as TGTGCCAGCAGTTTAGAAGAGGAACCGATCAATCAGCCCCAGCATTTT.

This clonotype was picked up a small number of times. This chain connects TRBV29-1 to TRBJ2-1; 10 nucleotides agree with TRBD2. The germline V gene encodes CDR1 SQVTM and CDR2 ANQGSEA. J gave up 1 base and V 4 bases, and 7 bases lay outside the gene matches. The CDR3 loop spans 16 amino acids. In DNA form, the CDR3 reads TGCAGCGTTGCTTTCCTAGCGGGGGCATCCTACAATGAGCAGTTCTTC. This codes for CSVAFLAGASYNEQFF.

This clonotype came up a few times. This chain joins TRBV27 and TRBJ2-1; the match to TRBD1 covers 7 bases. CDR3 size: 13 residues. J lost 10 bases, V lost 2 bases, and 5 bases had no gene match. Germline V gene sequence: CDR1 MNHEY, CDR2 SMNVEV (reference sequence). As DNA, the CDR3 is TGTGCCAGCAGTTTAATGACAGGGTACGAGCAGTTCTTC. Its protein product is CASSLMTGYEQFF.

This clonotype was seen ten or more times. The CDR3 DNA follows: TGTGCCAGCAGTTTTCTCGGACTGTATGGCTACACCTTC. Its translation is CASSFLGLYGYTF. The chain combines TRBV28 with TRBJ1-2; D unresolved. V lost 3 bases and J lost 5, with 10 bases in between. The germline V gene encodes CDR1 MDHEN and CDR2 SYDVKM. The CDR3 is 13 amino acids.

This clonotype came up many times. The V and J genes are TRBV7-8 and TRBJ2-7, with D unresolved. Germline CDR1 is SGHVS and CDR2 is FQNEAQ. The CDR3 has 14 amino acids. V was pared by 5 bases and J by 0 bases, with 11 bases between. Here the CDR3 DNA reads TGTGCCAGCAGCCAGCACGGCAGCTCCTACGAGCAGTACTTC. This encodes CASSQHGSSYEQYF.

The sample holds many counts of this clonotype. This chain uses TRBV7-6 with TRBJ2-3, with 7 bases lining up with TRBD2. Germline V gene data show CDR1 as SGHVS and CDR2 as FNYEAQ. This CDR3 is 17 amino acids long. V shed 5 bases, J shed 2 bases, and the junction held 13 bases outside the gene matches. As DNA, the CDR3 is TGTGCCAGCAGCCCTCCCCCAGCTAGCGGATACACAGATACGCAGTATTTT. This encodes CASSPPPASGYTDTQYF.

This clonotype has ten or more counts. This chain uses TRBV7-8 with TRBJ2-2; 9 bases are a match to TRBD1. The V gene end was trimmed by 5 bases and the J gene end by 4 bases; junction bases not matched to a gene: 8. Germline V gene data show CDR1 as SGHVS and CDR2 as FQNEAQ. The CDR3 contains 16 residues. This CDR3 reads CASSGNRGPGTGELFF. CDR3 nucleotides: TGTGCCAGCAGCGGAAACAGGGGGCCGGGCACCGGGGAGCTGTTTTTT.